This section outlines one T cell receptor beta chain sequence together with its context. This clonotype was seen at least ten times. The specificity of this receptor is unknown. Per-base quality was not reported, and no clone a single base away is much larger than it. Taken from cysteine to phenylalanine, the CDR3 has 14 residues. The DNA shown is the 42-base CDR3, in frame from base 1. V trim: 4 bases; J trim: 6 bases; unmatched bases: 4. From a lookup of the germline V gene, CDR1 and CDR2 are SGHTA and FQGNSA. Per the publication, the treatment or condition label means: live attenuated yellow fever vaccine strain. A standard Ficoll-Paque protocol was used to isolate PBMCs from peripheral blood. Dynabeads CD4 and CD8 positive selection kits were used to isolate CD4 and CD8 T-cell fractions. TriZol was used to extract RNA from bulk PBMCs, from CD4 and CD8 fractions, and from dextramer-positive and dextramer-negative fractions.

Synthesis of TCR cDNA relied on 5'RACE template switching, a step that introduced a universal primer site along with unique molecular identifiers. cDNA synthesis was primed from both the TCR alpha and TCR beta constant segments. Two PCR steps were used to amplify libraries, with sample barcodes and sequencing adapters being added in the second step. Sequencing of libraries was done on Illumina HiSeq 2500 (2x100 bp) or NovaSeq (2x150 bp). On the authors' methods: MIGEC handled demultiplexing of reads and collapsing into UMI consensus sequences, while MiXCR performed V(D)J alignment. Vaccine-responding clonotypes were defined with edgeR using replicate PBMC samples, requiring FDR below 0.01 and a log2 fold change above 5 up to day 15. Bulk clonotypes were assigned CD4 or CD8 identity according to which sequenced CD4 or CD8 repertoire held them at higher abundance. TCRdb trimmed public reads at Q25 via fastp, called clones via MiXCR and kept in-frame beta chains. Rows are unified per CDR3 protein, each entry keeping the most common DNA and genes. The V and J calls were determined by TCRdb, not by the authors. This sample is represented by under 200,000 distinct CDR3 sequences; about 7% of them were singletons. The top ten hold approximately 2.5% of the sample.

This specimen comes from a study of T cells after yellow fever vaccination (dated by TCRdb to the late 2010s). Notes on the research overall: The SMART-Seq v4 Ultra Low Input RNA kit was used to prepare libraries from fractions with low cell numbers. Two healthy male donors made up the cohort, one aged 18 to 30 years and the other aged 30 to 40 years. To follow T-cell clones before and after primary and booster YFV17D yellow fever vaccination, bulk TCR alpha and beta repertoires were sequenced over time. Blood samples were taken at several timepoints before and after primary and secondary immunization, and bulk PBMC replicates and cell subsets were isolated.

Overall study outcomes, separate from this receptor: Most clones expanded after primary vaccination (about 95% of CD4 and roughly 90% of CD8) were re-detected after the booster, suggesting that broad memory maintenance occurred. Because only a couple of donors were included in the study, the extent to which the findings can be generalized is limited. A small fraction of clonotypes appeared in both the CD4 and CD8 compartments, likely as a result of convergent recombination. Computational filtering was required because FACS-sorted repertoires could contain abundant contaminating clonotypes from the bulk population. The secondary T-cell response was weaker than the primary response but faster, peaking on day 5 instead of day 15.

The sample was CD4+ T cells sorted from PBMCs, taken 5 to 6 days after the first yellow fever vaccination. The sequence joins TRBV7-2 to TRBJ2-3, with TRBD1 identical over 10 junction bases. The sequence derives from a man aged 18 to 30 who received the YFV17D yellow fever vaccine. The CDR3 here reads CASSSDRGRDTQYF. At the DNA level, the sequence is TGTGCCAGCAGCTCGGACAGGGGGAGGGATACGCAGTATTTT.